These 24 T cell receptor beta chains originate from one sample sequenced in a study of shared clonotypes between healthy human individuals. Repertoires were generated with immunoSEQ multiplex PCR, while TCRdb's copy carries only in-frame clones and drops some. Among about 1 million clones listed, about 76% were seen once. The sequencing input was memory CD4+ T cells sorted from blood. Subset: CD45RA-negative fraction. The receptors originated from a man younger than 35 in good health.

The table lists this clone with a few counts. The chain is built from TRBV30 and TRBJ1-6; D call uncertain. The V gene's germline CDR1 is GTSNPN and CDR2 SVGIG (reference sequence). Trimming cost V 8 bases and J 7 bases, with 15 bases left between them. This CDR3 has 13 amino acids. CDR3: CAAKGTHNSPLHF. The DNA for the CDR3 is TGTGCCGCCAAGGGAACACACAATTCACCCCTCCACTTT.

This chain uses TRBV28 with TRBJ1-5; D is unclear. V was clipped by 6 bases and J by 7 bases, with 19 bases between them. Germline V gene sequence: CDR1 MDHEN, CDR2 SYDVKM. The CDR3 runs to 15 residues. The CDR3 nucleotides read TGTGCCAGCAGGCACCCGGGTCCCCCGGGGCAGCCCCAGCATTTT. This sequence encodes CASRHPGPPGQPQHF.

In its sample, this clone was seen once. V gene TRBV5-4 combines with J gene TRBJ2-5; D is perhaps TRBD1 or TRBD2 (6 bases each). The length of the CDR3 is 15 residues. Trimming shortened V by 0 bases and J by 5 bases, and 14 bases separated the two germline ends. Looked up from germline, CDR1 is SGHNT and CDR2 is YYREEE (reference sequence). CDR3 DNA: TGTGCCAGCAGCTTGGACCCCGGGGGCGCGGAGACCCAGTACTTC. Protein product: CASSLDPGGAETQYF.

The chain employs TRBV6-1 and TRBJ1-6; possible D gene TRBD1, 6 bases. The CDR3 has 17 residues. Germline CDR1 MNHNS, CDR2 SASEGT. With 0 bases removed from V and 8 bases from J, the gap between germline ends came to 17 bases. The CDR3 loop reads CASSEAGPGVNHSPLHF. As DNA, the CDR3 is TGTGCCAGCAGTGAAGCGGGCCCAGGGGTTAACCATTCACCCCTCCACTTT.

The genes are TRBV5-5 and TRBJ2-1; 7 nucleotides match TRBD2. V lost 4 bases, J lost 6 bases, and 10 bases stayed unmatched. This CDR3 is built from 15 residues. The germline V gene encodes CDR1 SGHKS and CDR2 YYEKEE (reference sequence). The CDR3 nucleotides are TGTGCCAGCAGCCTGACTAGCCTAGGGCGCAATGAGCAGTTCTTC. As protein: CASSLTSLGRNEQFF.

J is TRBJ2-7 and V is TRBV7-9, with 7 bases lining up with TRBD2. This CDR3 is built from 15 residues. Germline CDR1 is SEHNR and CDR2 is FQNEAQ (reference sequence). V trimming: 4 bases; J trimming: 5 bases; junction bases outside the gene matches: 11. The CDR3 reads CASSSLVVGRDEQYF. Here the CDR3 DNA reads TGTGCCAGCAGCTCCCTAGTCGTAGGGAGGGACGAGCAGTACTTC.

This CDR3 reads CSVNRDRGNTEAFF. CDR3 DNA sequence: TGCAGCGTCAACCGGGACAGGGGGAACACTGAAGCTTTCTTT. The J gene is TRBJ1-1, the V gene TRBV29-1; TRBD1 agrees at 10 bases. The V segment lost 6 bases and the J segment 1 base; nucleotides outside the gene matches: 5. In germline, CDR1 is SQVTM, CDR2 ANQGSEA. The CDR3 spans 14 residues.

The chain couples TRBV4-3 to TRBJ2-7, with a possible D match to TRBD1 (5 bases). V lost 1 base and J lost 6, with 13 bases in between. Germline CDR1 is LGHNA and CDR2 is YSLEER. This CDR3 spans 14 amino acids. The CDR3 is CASSQVLGVGEQYF. The CDR3 coding sequence is TGCGCCAGCAGCCAAGTTTTAGGGGTCGGCGAGCAGTACTTC.

As for this clone: This specimen includes other DNA sequences encoding the same CDR3. CDR3 region: CASSPESYEQYF. The DNA for the CDR3 is TGTGCCAGCTCACCAGAGTCCTACGAGCAGTACTTC. This sequence joins TRBV18 and TRBJ2-7, with D unresolved. Germline-derived CDR1 and CDR2 are KGHSH and LQKENI. The V gene lost 2 bases and the J gene lost 1 base, with 3 bases spanning the gap. The CDR3 extends over 12 amino acids.

This clone was counted only a few times. The gene calls are TRBV6-7 and TRBJ2-7, with TRBD1 as a possible D gene (5 bases). TRBV6-7 is an open reading frame, and its role is uncertain. Trimming removed 11 bases at V and 12 bases at J, with 17 bases between. This CDR3 is built from 10 residues. CDR3 in DNA: TGTGCCGGACAAAAGTCTAACGGGTACTTC. Protein product: CAGQKSNGYF.

This chain connects TRBV20-1 to TRBJ2-3; D is undetermined. CDR3 size: 10 residues. Looked up from germline, CDR1 is DFQATT and CDR2 is SNEGSKA (reference sequence). V was clipped by 8 bases and J by 3 bases, with 6 bases between them. CDR3 DNA: TGCAGTCTTACAACAGATACGCAGTATTTT. Translating gives CSLTTDTQYF.

This chain connects TRBV7-2 to TRBJ1-5; perhaps TRBD1 as D (6 bases). The V end was cut by 2 bases, the J end by 11 bases, with 16 bases between. Germline CDR1 reads SGHTA; CDR2 reads FQGNSA. This CDR3 is built from 14 residues. The CDR3 DNA is TGTGCCAGCAGCTTACTACAGGGAAGTGGGGCCCAGCATTTT. It translates to CASSLLQGSGAQHF.

The J gene is TRBJ2-3, the V gene TRBV9; 7 bases are a match to TRBD2. Trimming cost V 4 bases and J 0 bases; bases outside gene matches: 8. The CDR3 is 16 residues long. Germline CDR1 and CDR2: SGDLS and YYNGEE. CDR3 bases: TGTGCCAGCAGCATTCGGGGGGATACTAGCACAGATACGCAGTATTTT. This encodes CASSIRGDTSTDTQYF.

The rearrangement links TRBV7-9 to TRBJ2-1, with TRBD1 matching over 8 bases. The CDR3 has 14 residues. Germline lookup yields CDR1 SEHNR and CDR2 FQNEAQ (reference sequence). With 6 bases clipped from V and 3 bases from J, the junction kept 4 bases outside the gene matches. The CDR3 sequence: CASSHTGGYNEQFF. For the CDR3, the DNA is TGTGCCAGCAGTCATACAGGGGGCTACAATGAGCAGTTCTTC. Together with reference TRBV7-9 and TRBJ2-1, the CDR3 gives the full variable domain: DTGVSQNPRHKITKRGQNVTFRCDPISEHNRLYWYRQTLGQGPEFLTYFQNEAQLEKSRLLSDRFSAERPKGSFSTLEIQRTEQGDSAMYLCASSHTGGYNEQFFGPGTRLTVL.

This sequence joins TRBV7-2 and TRBJ2-3; 7 bases agree with TRBD1. CDR3 length: 14 residues. Germline trimming cut 4 bases from V and 6 bases from J; bases unmatched to any gene: 7. CDR1 is SGHTA and CDR2 is FQGNSA in the germline V gene. This CDR3 is CASSSSARGDTQYF. The CDR3 DNA sequence: TGTGCCAGCAGCTCAAGCGCCAGGGGGGATACGCAGTATTTT.

V usage is TRBV6-1 and J usage is TRBJ1-5; 7 nucleotides agree with TRBD1. V shed 4 bases and J 0 bases; nucleotides not matched to a gene: 9. Germline CDR1 and CDR2: MNHNS and SASEGT. The CDR3 is 17 residues long. CDR3 DNA sequence: TGTGCCAGCAGTGCCCTGACAGGGTCCTATAGCAATCAGCCCCAGCATTTT. The encoded protein is CASSALTGSYSNQPQHF.

This clone was detected only once. This rearrangement joins TRBV5-1 to TRBJ2-5; tentative D call: TRBD1 (6 bases). The germline CDR1 and CDR2 sequences are SGHRS and YFSETQ. This CDR3 has 12 amino acids. The ends were cut back, 8 bases at V and 5 bases at J, with 13 bases in the middle. CDR3 DNA sequence: TGCGCCAGTACCGGACAGTCGGAGACCCAGTACTTC. Its translation: CASTGQSETQYF.

The V call is TRBV6-5, the J call TRBJ1-2; 7 nucleotides match TRBD1. Unmatched junction bases numbered 10, after V lost 4 bases and J lost 2 bases. Germline lookup yields CDR1 MNHEY and CDR2 SVGAGI. The CDR3 totals 16 residues. The chain's CDR3 is CASSSPRQGGNYGYTF. The CDR3 region has the DNA TGTGCCAGCAGTTCGCCCCGACAGGGAGGAAACTATGGCTACACCTTC.

This rearrangement joins TRBV7-3 to TRBJ1-3; D not certain. The V and J ends lost 5 bases and 0 bases respectively, with 8 bases between them. The CDR3 contains 14 residues. Germline V gives CDR1 SGHTA, CDR2 FQGTGA. The CDR3 DNA follows: TGTGCCAGCAGCAGCGGGATCTCTGGAAACACCATATATTTT. Translation: CASSSGISGNTIYF.

This chain uses TRBV6-1 with TRBJ1-3; D uncertain. This CDR3 is built from 14 residues. The germline V gene has CDR1 MNHNS and CDR2 SASEGT. V lost 3 bases and J lost 2, with 8 bases in between. The CDR3 DNA follows: TGTGCCAGCAGTGATGAGGGCGCTGGAAACACCATATATTTT. It specifies CASSDEGAGNTIYF.

This clone showed up just once. J is TRBJ2-7 and V is TRBV11-2; D call uncertain. Germline CDR1 is SGHAT and CDR2 is FQNNGV. This CDR3 is 14 amino acids long. V lost 8 bases, J lost 5 bases, and 19 bases lay in between. The CDR3 DNA reads as TGTGCCAGCGGGGTGGAGCAGGCTATCAACGAGCAGTACTTC. Protein: CASGVEQAINEQYF. Based on the CDR3 plus reference TRBV11-2 and TRBJ2-7, the full variable domain is EAGVAQSPRYKIIEKRQSVAFWCNPISGHATLYWYQQILGQGPKLLIQFQNNGVVDDSQLPKDRFSAERLKGVDSTLKIQPAKLEDSAVYLCASGVEQAINEQYFGPGTRLTVT.

This clone came up a few times. This sequence joins TRBV6-5 and TRBJ1-1; unclear D gene. Trimming shortened V by 7 bases and J by 6 bases, and 18 bases separated the two germline ends. Germline CDR1 reads MNHEY; CDR2 reads SVGAGI. This CDR3 contains 14 residues. For the CDR3, the DNA is TGTGCCAGCACCCACTCGCCGGTTCAGCCTGAAGCTTTCTTT. It yields the protein CASTHSPVQPEAFF.

The count of this clone is one. This rearrangement joins TRBV5-1 to TRBJ1-5; maybe TRBD1 (5 bases). Trimming removed 2 bases at V and 1 base at J, with 10 bases between. Germline-derived CDR1 and CDR2 are SGHRS and YFSETQ. This CDR3 contains 15 residues. The CDR3 protein is CASSFDGGSNQPQHF. CDR3 DNA: TGCGCCAGCAGCTTCGATGGGGGAAGCAATCAGCCCCAGCATTTT.

This sequence joins TRBV28 and TRBJ2-1; D is tentatively TRBD1 or TRBD2 (5 bases each). The CDR3 is made up of 15 amino acids. Germline V lookup: CDR1 MDHEN, CDR2 SYDVKM. V lost 6 bases to trimming and J lost 1 base, with 13 bases between them. CDR3 protein: CASRGTSGSYNEQFF. The CDR3 DNA sequence: TGTGCCAGCAGGGGGACGTCGGGATCCTACAATGAGCAGTTCTTC.